The clone carrying this T cell receptor beta chain has only a few counts. Antigen: not known. The CDR3 covers 21 residues. With V trimmed by 3 bases and J by 5 bases, 26 bases remained unmatched. CDR1 is LGHNA, CDR2 YNFKEQ, per germline. The sample is drawn from a study of human T cells and chemical hapten exposure. Study observations and caveats: Following DPC sensitization, TCRs present above 1 in 1000 frequency showed no change.

The template was total RNA from unfractionated whole blood. The library labeled individual cDNA molecules by adding unique molecular identifiers to them. Original analysis: TCRs per sample had a median of about 100,000 and ranged from about 20,000 to 700,000. Using its own MiXCR run on the reads, TCRdb lists one record per CDR3 protein. The V and J calls follow TCRdb's processing rather than the paper's. The table has 95,000 to 150,000 distinct CDR3 sequences, less than 10% seen once. This sequence was found in a human donor in good health. Some clones in this sample may be carry-over from other donors' samples. The sequenced material came from whole blood. This chain links TRBV4-2 with TRBJ2-7; 9 nucleotides align to TRBD1. CDR3 sequence (DNA): TGTGCCAGCAGCCAGGAATTGATGATACCGGGACAGGGACAACTGGTGGACGAGCAGTACTTC. Protein sequence: CASSQELMIPGQGQLVDEQYF.